This note documents a single T cell receptor beta chain sequence. Antigen unknown. Naive CD45RA+ and memory CD45RA-negative subsets were split from CD4+ cells. V was trimmed by 0 bases and J by 4 bases, leaving 6 bases between them. Germline loops: CDR1 MNHNY, CDR2 SVGAGI (reference sequence). This CDR3 is built from 14 residues. These data come from a study of shared clonotypes between healthy human individuals. The wider study: Three plates each covered CD4 naive and memory; CD8 naive two, CD8 memory one. Study-level results: Across subsets, estimated richness was generally greater for naive than for memory populations.

Authors' methods: ImmunoSEQ gave junction-only sequences without quality scores, so filtering differed. Here immunoSEQ multiplex PCR was the method, and the copy in TCRdb shows in-frame clones only, minus some. The D gene and trimming were derived from the DNA, and the V and J assignments and clone size from that table. Among around 1.1 million clones, 70% to 85% were seen once, and the ten largest hold more than 0.85%. The rearrangement joins TRBV6-6 to TRBJ2-2; D ambiguous. Sequencing input: memory CD4+ T cells from PBMCs. Subset described: CD45RA-negative fraction. This sequence originates from a man aged 18 to 35 in good health. Some clones in this sample may be carry-over from other donors' samples. CDR3 loop: CASSYSWGTGELFF. In DNA, the CDR3 is TGTGCCAGCAGTTACTCCTGGGGCACCGGGGAGCTGTTTTTT.